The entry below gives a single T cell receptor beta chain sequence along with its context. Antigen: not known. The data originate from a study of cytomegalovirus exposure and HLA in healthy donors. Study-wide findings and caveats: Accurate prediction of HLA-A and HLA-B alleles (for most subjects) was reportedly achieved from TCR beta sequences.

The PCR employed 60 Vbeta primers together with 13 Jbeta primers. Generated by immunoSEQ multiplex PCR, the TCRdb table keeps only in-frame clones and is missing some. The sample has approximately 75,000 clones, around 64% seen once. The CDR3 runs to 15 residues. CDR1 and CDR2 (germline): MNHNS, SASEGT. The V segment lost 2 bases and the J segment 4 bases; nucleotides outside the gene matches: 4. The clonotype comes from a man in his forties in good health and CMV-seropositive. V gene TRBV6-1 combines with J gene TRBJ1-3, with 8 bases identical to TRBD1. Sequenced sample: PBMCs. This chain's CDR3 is CASSERQGAGNTIYF. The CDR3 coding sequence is TGTGCCAGCAGTGAAAGGCAGGGGGCCGGAAACACCATATATTTT.